This T cell receptor (beta chain) was recorded in a study of OX40 agonist ivuxolimab in advanced cancers. Study-wide background: An agonistic anti-OX40 (CD134) antibody, ivuxolimab, was used to treat the patients.

This CDR3 contains 14 residues. V shed 7 bases and J 4 bases; nucleotides not matched to a gene: 5. Germline V lookup: CDR1 LNHDA, CDR2 SQIVND (reference sequence). Profiling relied on immunoSEQ multiplex PCR, and the TCRdb table lists in-frame clones only, not all of them. The sample carries 55,000 to 70,000 clones, roughly 88% recorded once. Notes on this clone: Its antigen is not identified.

Study-wide points: Among expanded peripheral T cells, antigen specificity went undetermined.

This chain connects TRBV19 to TRBJ2-2, with 8 positions matching TRBD1. Sequencing was performed on CD4+ or CD8+ T cells sorted from blood, taken in a trial of the OX40 agonist ivuxolimab. The clonotype comes from an adult with an advanced solid tumor such as melanoma, head and neck, liver or kidney cancer. The CDR3 coding sequence is TGTGCCAGTATTGGGACAGGTGGCACCGGGGAGCTGTTTTTT. It codes for CASIGTGGTGELFF.